The text below deals with one TCR beta chain. Preparation of the TCRbeta library involved a method that used unique molecular identifiers. MiXCR, run by TCRdb on the PCR reads, gives a single entry per CDR3 protein. The sample lists about a million distinct CDR3 sequences; 25% to 35% were seen once. Looked up from germline, CDR1 is SNHLY and CDR2 is FYNNEI. V was shortened by 8 bases and J by 0 bases, with 8 bases between the two germline ends. The CDR3 contains 14 residues. This sample was taken from a study of T-cell reconstitution after alpha-beta-depleted transplantation in children. This sequence originates from a boy in the first two years of life who had a stem cell transplant for SCID, so the T cells may come from the graft donor. The chain carries TRBV2 and TRBJ2-6; possible D gene TRBD2, 6 bases. Sequenced material: PBMCs, mostly from graft donor cells, taken 360 days after TCRalphabeta/CD19-depleted stem cell transplant. This CDR3 reads CASGGISGANVLTF. CDR3 nucleotides: TGTGCCAGCGGGGGGATCTCTGGGGCCAACGTCCTGACTTTC.